This T cell receptor beta chain emerged from a study of CD39 and CD103 CD8 tumor-infiltrating T cells (dated by TCRdb to 2017 to 2018). Notes on the research overall: Repertoire comparisons were shown for an HPV-positive HNSCC, an HPV-negative HNSCC, an ovarian cancer and a melanoma patient. Deep sequencing of TCRbeta CDR3 was used to compare the repertoires of CD8 TIL subsets, defined by CD103 and CD39, against those of peripheral memory CD8 T cells. Summary of the overall study and its limitations: DP CD8 TILs appeared to be more oligoclonal than DN and SP CD8 TILs and blood memory CD8 T cells, with roughly 50-90% covered by the top 30 clonotypes. DP TIL clonotypes were rarely detected in blood or uninvolved lymph node, whereas DN TIL clonotypes were found to largely overlap with peripheral memory CD8 repertoires.

From 10,000 to 100,000 sorted cells per subset, genomic DNA was extracted using the DNeasy Blood and Tissue Kit. The immunoSEQ service sequenced and mapped the TCRbeta V-J or V-D-J regions, with coverage above 8.5x for each sample. Per the original workflow: Only productive rearrangements exported from the immunoSEQ Analyzer platform were analyzed, with clonality assessed on the 500 most abundant clones. The Morisita-Horn similarity index and the Jaccard index were used to quantify the overlap in repertoires between populations. In roughly 6 cancer patients, Morisita-Horn similarity was measured between the TCR repertoires of CD8 T-cell subsets. TCRdb holds this immuneACCESS table with in-frame rearrangements only. Some clones are missing; in checked studies, unresolved V genes explain under half, and the rest has no known cause. D and trimming come from the DNA, and the V and J calls and clone size come from that table. For this sample there are more than 1,500 clones; about 73% appear just once. The ten largest account for 30% to 45% of the sample.

As regards this clone: This receptor's antigen is unknown. No per-base quality is available; no much larger clone lies one base away.

No therapy was being received by patients at the time of sample collection, although prior treatments had ranged from chemotherapy, radiotherapy, surgery and immunotherapy to none. After thawing, cells went through T lymphocyte enrichment using a negative-selection kit, with EpCAM beads added for tumor-infiltrating lymphocytes. For the CD8 TIL subsets, CD3+CD4-CD8+CD45RA- cells were FACS-sorted and divided into DN, SP and DP based on their expression of CD39 and CD103. Tumor specimens were cut into small pieces, digested for 1 h with hyaluronidase, collagenase and DNase, then filtered, enriched over Ficoll and cryopreserved. On a FACSAria II, each population was sorted to over 98% purity, and the resulting cell pellets were frozen for TCR sequencing with no culture step. This sequence originates from a human donor with head and neck squamous cell carcinoma. The sequencing sample was made of CD39- CD103- CD8+ T cells sorted from the tumor. This specimen's cell subset or site label, per the study, means: CD103-CD39- double-negative CD45RA- CD8 T cells.

The DNA sequence is given as TGTGCCAGCAGCCTACAAAGGACTTATAACACTGAAGCTTTCTTT. It codes for CASSLQRTYNTEAFF. Recombination connected TRBV6-6 to TRBJ1-1, with an unclear D gene assignment. Cut back by 6 bases and 2 bases, the V and J ends lie 16 bases apart. Taken from cysteine to phenylalanine, the CDR3 has 15 residues. Only the CDR3 DNA stays, 45 bases, in frame from base 1. From the germline V gene (reference sequence), CDR1 is MNHNY and CDR2 is SVGAGI.